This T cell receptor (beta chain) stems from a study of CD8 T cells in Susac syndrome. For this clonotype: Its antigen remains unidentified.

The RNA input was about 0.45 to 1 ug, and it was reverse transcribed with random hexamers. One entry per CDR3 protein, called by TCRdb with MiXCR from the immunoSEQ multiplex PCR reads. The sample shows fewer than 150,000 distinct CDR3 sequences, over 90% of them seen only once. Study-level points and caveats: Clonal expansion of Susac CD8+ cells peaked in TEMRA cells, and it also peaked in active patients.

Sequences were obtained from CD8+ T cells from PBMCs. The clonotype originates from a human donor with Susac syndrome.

This CDR3 is CASSENPSYEQYF. The DNA for the CDR3 is TGTGCCAGCAGTGAAAACCCTTCCTACGAGCAGTACTTC. This sequence joins TRBV25-1 and TRBJ2-7; D not resolved. Germline lookup yields CDR1 MGHDK and CDR2 SYGVNS. The CDR3 runs 13 residues. Trimming shortened V by 2 bases and J by 1 base, and 6 bases separated the two germline ends.